This passage covers 14 T cell receptor beta chains from one sample sequenced in a study of blood T cell repertoires in COVID-19. Profiling relied on immunoSEQ multiplex PCR, and the TCRdb table lists in-frame clones only, not all of them. The sample carries 65,000 to 90,000 clones, roughly 85% recorded once. Sequencing used peripheral blood. The receptor source for this set is a man in his thirties or forties with acute or convalescent COVID-19.

This rearrangement joins TRBV14 to TRBJ1-5; unclear D gene. Trimming removed 10 bases from V and 4 bases from J, with 17 bases in between. The CDR3 is made up of 14 amino acids. Germline V CDR1 and CDR2: SGHDN, FVKESK. Written as DNA, the CDR3 is TGTGCCATTCGGTGGGTTGACTCAAATCAGCCCCAGCATTTT. Its protein product is CAIRWVDSNQPQHF.

The gene calls are TRBV10-1 and TRBJ2-7; 8 positions match TRBD2. In germline, CDR1 is WNHNN, CDR2 SYGVQD (reference sequence). This CDR3 region has 15 residues. V was clipped by 3 bases and J by 3 bases; unmatched bases: 7. The DNA of the CDR3 is TGCGCCAGCAGTGAATTCGGGACTAGGGGCTACGAGCAGTACTTC. Encoded protein: CASSEFGTRGYEQYF.

The chain links TRBV10-1 to TRBJ2-3; 14 bases line up with TRBD2. V was clipped by 5 bases and J by 8 bases; unmatched bases: 15. CDR3 size: 18 residues. Germline assignment: CDR1 WNHNN and CDR2 SYGVQD (reference sequence). CDR3 sequence (DNA): TGCGCCAGCAGTCCTGGACAGGGGGGACTAGCGGGAGATCGTACGCAGTATTTT. It translates to CASSPGQGGLAGDRTQYF.

This clone was detected once. This sequence joins TRBV5-1 and TRBJ2-1; possibly TRBD1 for D (5 bases). The CDR3 has 13 residues. Germline values: CDR1 SGHRS, CDR2 YFSETQ. The V end was cut by 2 bases, the J end by 10 bases, with 13 bases between. Here the CDR3 reads CASSFRQGKEQFF. The CDR3 DNA reads as TGCGCCAGCAGCTTCCGGCAGGGTAAGGAGCAGTTCTTC.

The J gene is TRBJ1-2, the V gene TRBV7-9; 7 nucleotides match TRBD1. The V and J ends lost 6 bases and 6 bases, in that order; junction bases with no gene match: 4. CDR1 is SEHNR, CDR2 FQNEAQ, per germline (reference sequence). The CDR3 is made up of 12 amino acids. The CDR3 DNA reads TGTGCCAGCAGGACAGGGAGGAATGGCTACACCTTC. Amino acids: CASRTGRNGYTF.

This chain joins TRBV5-5 and TRBJ2-7; 7 nucleotides align to TRBD2. This CDR3 is built from 14 residues. Germline-derived CDR1 and CDR2 are SGHKS and YYEKEE (reference sequence). Trimming took 4 bases from V and 9 from J; bases not matched to a gene: 13. CDR3 coding DNA: TGTGCCAGCAGCCTCCGGGACCCCCAGCGGGGGCAGTACTTC. Translation: CASSLRDPQRGQYF.

V and J are TRBV11-1 and TRBJ2-1; tentative D call: TRBD2 (5 bases). The CDR3 length is 14 residues. Trimming cost V 3 bases and J 2 bases, with 8 bases left between them. Looked up from germline, CDR1 is SGHAT and CDR2 is FQDESV (reference sequence). The CDR3 sequence is CASSFRGPYNEQFF. The CDR3 nucleotides read TGTGCCAGCAGCTTTCGGGGTCCCTACAATGAGCAGTTCTTC.

The chain carries TRBV9 and TRBJ2-2, with 8 bases lining up with TRBD1. The CDR3 has 15 amino acids. Germline lookup yields CDR1 SGDLS and CDR2 YYNGEE. V gave up 5 bases and J gave up 5 bases; unmatched junction bases: 8. CDR3 protein: CASRRGTGGTGELFF. The CDR3 DNA follows: TGTGCCAGCAGAAGGGGGACAGGAGGAACCGGGGAGCTGTTTTTT.

This clone was detected once. The CDR3 is CASSPPYGTKNIQYF. The CDR3 DNA follows: TGTGCCAGCTCACCACCTTACGGGACCAAAAACATTCAGTACTTC. The chain has TRBV18 and TRBJ2-4; tentative D call: TRBD2 (5 bases). This CDR3 contains 15 residues. Germline V gene data show CDR1 as KGHSH and CDR2 as LQKENI. Trimming cost V 0 bases and J 2 bases, with 8 bases left between them.

The chain is built from TRBV4-1 and TRBJ2-7; TRBD2 matches at 8 bases. Germline CDR1 reads MGHRA; CDR2 reads YSYEKL. This CDR3 contains 17 residues. J gave up 7 bases and V 4 bases, and 18 bases lay outside the gene matches. CDR3 sequence (DNA): TGCGCCAGCAGCCCCGAGTTGGGTAGCGGGATAGTTGGAGAGCAGTACTTC. It yields the protein CASSPELGSGIVGEQYF.

CDR3 bases: TGTGCCAGCAGCCAATCCTCCCGGACTATTGGGGAGCTGTTTTTT. Translating it yields CASSQSSRTIGELFF. This chain uses TRBV4-2 with TRBJ2-2; D possibly corresponds to TRBD2 (6 bases). Germline V lookup: CDR1 LGHNA, CDR2 YNFKEQ. V was trimmed by 2 bases and J by 8 bases, leaving 15 bases between them. This CDR3 has 15 residues.

The table lists this clone with a few counts. The rearrangement uses TRBV19 and TRBJ1-6; D is perhaps TRBD1 (5 bases). The V and J ends lost 5 bases and 4 bases respectively, with 6 bases between them. The CDR3 has 13 amino acids. CDR1 and CDR2 (germline): LNHDA, SQIVND (reference sequence). CDR3 region: CASSGTYNSPLHF. The DNA for the CDR3 is TGTGCCAGTAGTGGGACTTATAATTCACCCCTCCACTTT.

V usage is TRBV2 and J usage is TRBJ2-3; D perhaps matches TRBD2 (5 bases). Germline V CDR1 and CDR2: SNHLY, FYNNEI. V dropped 3 bases and J dropped 2 bases, with 9 bases sitting between them. The CDR3 length is 14 residues. The CDR3 DNA follows: TGTGCCAGCAGTGATATAGCGTCCACAGATACGCAGTATTTT. Amino acid sequence: CASSDIASTDTQYF.

V gene TRBV30 combines with J gene TRBJ2-7; D is uncertain. Germline-derived CDR1 and CDR2 are GTSNPN and SVGIG (reference sequence). V shed 3 bases and J shed 2 bases, with 5 bases lying between them. This CDR3 is 11 amino acids long. CDR3 nucleotide sequence: TGTGCCTGGAGCCGGGCCTACGAGCAGTACTTC. This translates into CAWSRAYEQYF. The whole variable domain, remainder taken from reference TRBV30 and TRBJ2-7, is SQTIHQWPATLVQPVGSPLSLECTVEGTSNPNLYWYRQAAGRGLQLLFYSVGIGQISSEVPQNLSASRPQDRQFILSSKKLLLSDSGFYLCAWSRAYEQYFGPGTRLTVT.